Following are 11 T cell receptor beta chains from one sample sequenced in a study of cytomegalovirus exposure and HLA in healthy donors (dated by TCRdb to about 2017). Library preparation used the immunoSEQ multiplex PCR assay. For the multiplex PCR, a mixture combining 60 forward primers for TCR Vbeta segments and 13 reverse primers for TCR Jbeta segments was used. Here the immuneACCESS table is served through TCRdb, limited to in-frame sequences with V and J called. Missing clones are a known gap in these copies; in checked studies unresolved V genes cover under half, and the rest lacks a known reason. The sample table holds 150,000 to 200,000 clones, of which about 85% were seen once. Roughly 2.2% of the sample rests with the top ten. Sample: PBMCs. The receptors come from a man aged 18 to 30 in good health and CMV-seropositive.

V gene TRBV5-1 combines with J gene TRBJ2-1, with 9 bases fitting TRBD2. V gave up 4 bases and J gave up 4 bases; unmatched junction bases: 6. This CDR3 is built from 15 residues. Germline V gives CDR1 SGHRS, CDR2 YFSETQ. CDR3 sequence reads: CASSVGAGGYNEQFF. CDR3 sequence (DNA): TGCGCCAGCAGCGTAGGGGCGGGGGGGTACAATGAGCAGTTCTTC. The full variable domain, in which reference TRBV5-1 and TRBJ2-1 provide the parts outside the CDR3, is KAGVTQTPRYLIKTRGQQVTLSCSPISGHRSVSWYQQTPGQGLQFLFEYFSETQRNKGNFPGRFSGRQFSNSRSEMNVSTLELGDSALYLCASSVGAGGYNEQFFGPGTRLTVL.

The V call is TRBV6-6, the J call TRBJ2-7, with 8 bases fitting TRBD1. Losses at the gene ends were 7 bases for V and 1 base for J; bases not matched to a gene: 9. The CDR3 length is 15 residues. CDR1 MNHNY and CDR2 SVGAGI come from the germline V gene (reference sequence). In nucleotides, the CDR3 is TGTGCCAGCACTCTTGATGGGACAGGTTCCTACGAGCAGTACTTC. Encoded protein: CASTLDGTGSYEQYF.

The chain combines TRBV19 with TRBJ2-1; 12 nucleotides match TRBD2. Unmatched junction bases numbered 10, after V lost 2 bases and J lost 8 bases. CDR1 and CDR2 (germline): LNHDA, SQIVND (reference sequence). CDR3 length equals 17 residues. The CDR3 sequence is CASSISSGGAIRDEQFF. As DNA, the CDR3 is TGTGCCAGTAGTATATCTAGCGGGGGGGCCATTAGAGATGAGCAGTTCTTC.

This clone was picked up one time. The chain uses TRBV29-1 and TRBJ2-7; D not certain. The length of the CDR3 is 11 residues. Germline CDR1 and CDR2: SQVTM and ANQGSEA. V dropped 1 base and J dropped 4 bases, with 5 bases sitting between them. The CDR3 spells CSVEATYEQYF. CDR3 nucleotides: TGCAGCGTTGAAGCTACTTACGAGCAGTACTTC.

The gene calls are TRBV7-9 and TRBJ1-2; TRBD1 is a possible D gene (5 bases). Germline loops: CDR1 SEHNR, CDR2 FQNEAQ (reference sequence). The CDR3 sequence is 15 residues long. The germline V and J ends were trimmed by 6 bases and 4 bases, with 18 bases remaining between them. In DNA, the CDR3 is TGTGCCAGCAGTCTTATCCAGGGCGGACCCTATGGCTACACCTTC. It specifies CASSLIQGGPYGYTF.

The V and J genes are TRBV11-3 and TRBJ2-5; D remains ambiguous. Trimming left V 1 base short and J 4 bases short, with 7 bases between. The CDR3 covers 13 residues. Germline CDR1 reads SGHNT; CDR2 reads YENEEA. CDR3 loop: CASSLAVGETQYF. DNA for the CDR3: TGTGCCAGCAGCTTAGCGGTTGGAGAGACCCAGTACTTC. Together with reference TRBV11-3 and TRBJ2-5, the CDR3 gives the full variable domain: EAGVVQSPRYKIIEKKQPVAFWCNPISGHNTLYWYLQNLGQGPELLIRYENEEAVDDSQLPKDRFSAERLKGVDSTLKIQPAELGDSAVYLCASSLAVGETQYFGPGTRLLVL.

This chain uses TRBV27 with TRBJ1-1, with 7 nucleotides matching TRBD1. The CDR3 is made up of 13 amino acids. Trimming at V came to 5 bases and at J to 12 bases, leaving 12 bases not matched to a gene. Germline CDR1 is MNHEY and CDR2 is SMNVEV (reference sequence). CDR3 DNA sequence: TGTGCCAGCAGTCCGAGGGGGCAGGTAGAAACTTTCTTT. Protein sequence: CASSPRGQVETFF.

The J gene is TRBJ1-2, the V gene TRBV2; D is possibly TRBD1 (6 bases). The CDR3 has 14 residues. The V gene lost 2 bases and the J gene lost 8 bases, with 15 bases spanning the gap. From germline, CDR1 is SNHLY and CDR2 FYNNEI. The CDR3 is CASSETGTGGGYTF. The CDR3 DNA follows: TGTGCCAGCAGTGAAACAGGGACGGGTGGGGGCTACACCTTC.

This chain links TRBV6-5 with TRBJ1-1; the D is unclear. Per germline, CDR1 MNHEY and CDR2 SVGAGI. V lost 0 bases, J lost 13 bases, and 15 bases lay in between. This CDR3 contains 13 residues. The CDR3 protein is CASSYSEGYGIFF. The CDR3 DNA follows: TGTGCCAGCAGTTACTCGGAGGGTTATGGGATTTTCTTT.

The chain has TRBV11-3 and TRBJ2-3, with D perhaps TRBD2 (7 bases). The V gene lost 5 bases and the J gene lost 4 bases, with 16 bases spanning the gap. The CDR3 covers 15 residues. Germline V gene sequence: CDR1 SGHNT, CDR2 YENEEA. Here the CDR3 DNA reads TGTGCCAGCAGCCTGGGGAGGGGGATGGCAGATACGCAGTATTTT. This sequence encodes CASSLGRGMADTQYF.

The rearrangement links TRBV18 to TRBJ2-2; 7 nucleotides align to TRBD2. Trimming removed 6 bases from V and 5 bases from J; junction bases left unmatched: 9. The germline V gene has CDR1 KGHSH and CDR2 LQKENI. The CDR3 length is 15 residues. This CDR3 is CASSLVGGSTGELFF. CDR3 sequence (DNA): TGTGCCAGCTCCCTCGTCGGGGGGTCGACCGGGGAGCTGTTTTTT.